The T cell receptor (beta chain) described here comes from a study of T cell changes during pregnancy in multiple sclerosis. Produced via immunoSEQ multiplex PCR; TCRdb's table is partial and in-frame only. The sample consists of about 46,000 clones, 90% to 95% of them appearing once. Trimming removed 8 bases from V and 4 bases from J; junction bases left unmatched: 14. Germline CDR1 and CDR2: SEHNR and FQNEAQ (reference sequence). The CDR3 spans 16 residues. This TCR was sampled from a female donor with multiple sclerosis, enrolled in a pregnancy study. This sample comprised CD8+ T cells from peripheral blood mononuclear cells, obtained in the first trimester of pregnancy. The chain employs TRBV7-9 and TRBJ2-1; 7 bases line up with TRBD2. The CDR3 DNA sequence: TGTGCCAGCCTGGGTACCAGACGGGGAGGGTACAATGAGCAGTTCTTC. It specifies CASLGTRRGGYNEQFF.